The 26 T cell receptor beta chains below come from one sample, sequenced in a study of blood T cell repertoires in COVID-19. This table comes from immunoSEQ multiplex PCR, and its TCRdb copy is limited to in-frame clones, with some not included. The repertoire holds roughly 200,000 clones, with roughly 84% as singletons. Sequenced sample: peripheral blood. These receptors were collected from a human donor in a cohort sampled during active COVID-19.

The chain carries TRBV28 and TRBJ2-7, with TRBD1 matching over 8 bases. From germline, CDR1 is MDHEN and CDR2 SYDVKM. Trimming removed 6 bases from V and 4 bases from J; junction bases left unmatched: 8. The CDR3 extends over 14 amino acids. CDR3 loop: CASRAGQGLYEQYF. CDR3 bases: TGTGCCAGCAGAGCTGGACAGGGTTTATACGAGCAGTACTTC.

The DNA of the CDR3 is TGTGCCAGCAGCGTATCCCAGGGGGCATTGGAGACCCAGTACTTC. This encodes CASSVSQGALETQYF. The chain couples TRBV9 to TRBJ2-5, with 8 bases aligning to TRBD1. The junction had 7 bases not matched to a gene; V was cut back by 1 base and J by 5 bases. From germline, CDR1 is SGDLS and CDR2 YYNGEE. The CDR3 runs 15 residues.

The gene calls are TRBV7-2 and TRBJ2-7; 11 bases are a match to TRBD2. CDR3 length equals 19 residues. V dropped 2 bases and J dropped 6; count of bases not matched to a gene: 18. Germline V gene data show CDR1 as SGHTA and CDR2 as FQGNSA. CDR3 sequence: CASSLRGQTLLAGEGEQYF. In nucleotides, the CDR3 is TGTGCCAGCAGCTTAAGAGGACAGACATTACTAGCGGGAGAAGGCGAGCAGTACTTC.

This chain links TRBV11-2 with TRBJ1-1, with 7 nucleotides matching TRBD1. V was pared by 3 bases and J by 1 base, with 5 bases of the junction left unmatched. The CDR3 spans 15 residues. Germline lookup yields CDR1 SGHAT and CDR2 FQNNGV. The CDR3 bases are TGTGCCAGCAGCTTTTCCGGGACAGCGAACACTGAAGCTTTCTTT. It translates to CASSFSGTANTEAFF.

The chain employs TRBV4-1 and TRBJ2-7; TRBD2 agrees at 16 bases. The V and J ends lost 0 bases and 5 bases, in that order; junction bases with no gene match: 1. The germline V gene has CDR1 MGHRA and CDR2 YSYEKL. The CDR3 spans 16 residues. The CDR3 sequence: CASSQDGTSGRDEQYF. The CDR3 DNA is TGCGCCAGCAGCCAAGACGGGACTAGCGGGAGGGACGAGCAGTACTTC.

This rearrangement joins TRBV9 to TRBJ1-2, with 8 bases identical to TRBD1. The CDR3 length is 14 residues. Germline CDR1 reads SGDLS; CDR2 reads YYNGEE. Germline trimming cut 4 bases from V and 5 bases from J; bases unmatched to any gene: 7. CDR3 sequence reads: CASSPRQGRYGYTF. CDR3 coding DNA: TGTGCCAGCAGCCCCAGACAGGGGCGGTATGGCTACACCTTC.

V usage is TRBV15 and J usage is TRBJ1-3, with D uncertain. This CDR3 has 15 amino acids. Germline CDR1 is LNHNV and CDR2 is YYDKDF (reference sequence). V lost 0 bases and J 0 bases, leaving 6 bases between the germline ends. The DNA for the CDR3 is TGTGCCACCAGCAGAGAAGTGAGCTCTGGAAACACCATATATTTT. As protein: CATSREVSSGNTIYF.

This chain joins TRBV11-2 and TRBJ1-5; D is undetermined. The CDR3 runs to 13 residues. Germline CDR1 and CDR2: SGHAT and FQNNGV. The V end lost 4 bases, the J end lost 3 bases, and 7 bases lay between the germline ends. CDR3 residues: CASSWEINQPQHF. CDR3 DNA: TGTGCCAGCAGCTGGGAGATCAATCAGCCCCAGCATTTT.

This chain links TRBV27 with TRBJ2-7; TRBD2 matches 7 bases. Germline CDR1 MNHEY, CDR2 SMNVEV (reference sequence). Trimming removed 2 bases from V and 2 bases from J; junction bases left unmatched: 6. This CDR3 is 15 amino acids long. The CDR3 sequence: CASSLGGLVAYEQYF. For the CDR3, the DNA is TGTGCCAGCAGTTTAGGAGGACTAGTAGCCTACGAGCAGTACTTC.

The chain has TRBV12-3 or TRBV12-4 and TRBJ1-2, with D maybe TRBD1 (5 bases). V was cut by 1 base and J by 8 bases, with 11 bases left in between. The CDR3 totals 13 residues. The DNA for the CDR3 is TGTGCCAGCAGTTTAGGACGGCAGGGCGGCTACACCTTC. Translating gives CASSLGRQGGYTF.

The gene calls are TRBV7-2 and TRBJ2-1; the match to TRBD2 covers 10 bases. Looked up from germline, CDR1 is SGHTA and CDR2 is FQGNSA. Losses at the gene ends were 8 bases for V and 6 bases for J; bases not matched to a gene: 10. The CDR3 runs to 15 residues. CDR3 in amino acids: CASSSGRAPPNEQFF. CDR3 nucleotides: TGTGCCAGCTCCAGCGGGAGGGCCCCTCCCAATGAGCAGTTCTTC.

The CDR3 sequence is CASRTQGAGSYEQYF. In DNA, the CDR3 is TGTGCCAGCAGGACCCAGGGGGCTGGATCCTACGAGCAGTACTTC. The chain carries TRBV6-5 and TRBJ2-7; 8 bases line up with TRBD1. The V gene's germline CDR1 is MNHEY and CDR2 SVGAGI. This CDR3 region has 15 residues. Trimming at V came to 6 bases and at J to 1 base, leaving 8 bases not matched to a gene.

This sequence joins TRBV3-1 (or the pseudogene TRBV3-2) and TRBJ1-2; D is perhaps TRBD1 (5 bases). Germline V lookup: CDR1 LGHDT, CDR2 YNNKEL (reference sequence). V was cut by 6 bases and J by 8 bases, with 22 bases left in between. This CDR3 has 15 amino acids. The CDR3 spells CASSLKGGFGDGYTF. CDR3 coding DNA: TGTGCCAGCAGTCTAAAGGGAGGCTTCGGGGACGGCTACACCTTC.

This sequence joins TRBV19 and TRBJ2-7; 9 nucleotides agree with TRBD2. V lost 8 bases, J lost 3 bases, and 8 bases stayed unmatched. The germline V gene has CDR1 LNHDA and CDR2 SQIVND (reference sequence). CDR3 length equals 14 residues. The CDR3 spells CASSRDSGSYEQYF. CDR3 nucleotide sequence: TGTGCCAGTTCCAGGGATAGCGGGAGCTACGAGCAGTACTTC.

This clone was picked up one time. The chain employs TRBV20-1 and TRBJ1-4; 7 nucleotides align to TRBD1. After removal of 3 bases from V and 5 bases from J, the junction contained 6 bases not matched to a gene. The CDR3 loop spans 14 amino acids. Germline CDR1 DFQATT, CDR2 SNEGSKA (reference sequence). CDR3 bases: TGCAGTGCTAGTGAGGGGACAGAGAATGAAAAACTGTTTTTT. Its protein is CSASEGTENEKLFF.

This clone was counted a few times. The rearrangement uses TRBV28 and TRBJ1-5; D unresolved. This CDR3 contains 14 residues. CDR1 is MDHEN, CDR2 SYDVKM, per germline. V lost 3 bases to trimming and J lost 0 bases, with 6 bases between them. This chain's CDR3 is CASSFGISNQPQHF. CDR3 nucleotides: TGTGCCAGCAGTTTCGGTATTAGCAATCAGCCCCAGCATTTT.

V and J are TRBV3-1 (or the pseudogene TRBV3-2) and TRBJ1-3; 7 bases agree with TRBD1. Germline V gene sequence: CDR1 LGHDT, CDR2 YNNKEL (reference sequence). This CDR3 has 16 amino acids. V lost 1 base, J lost 4 bases, and 7 bases stayed unmatched. In DNA form, the CDR3 reads TGTGCCAGCAGCCAAGGGGGAAGGGGGCGAGGAAACACCATATATTTT. Translating gives CASSQGGRGRGNTIYF.

The rearrangement links TRBV10-3 to TRBJ2-7, with D possibly being TRBD1 (6 bases). Looked up from germline, CDR1 is ENHRY and CDR2 is SYGVKD. The CDR3 sequence is 14 residues long. The germline V and J ends were trimmed by 4 bases and 1 base, with 11 bases remaining between them. The CDR3 reads CAISGSQGSYEQYF. As DNA, the CDR3 is TGTGCCATCAGTGGGTCGCAGGGGTCCTACGAGCAGTACTTC.

The rearrangement joins TRBV5-5 to TRBJ1-2; no reliable D call. The length of the CDR3 is 14 residues. Germline values: CDR1 SGHKS, CDR2 YYEKEE (reference sequence). V lost 0 bases and J 4 bases, leaving 10 bases between the germline ends. CDR3 region: CASSLVPRSYGYTF. The DNA of the CDR3 is TGTGCCAGCAGCTTGGTTCCAAGGAGCTATGGCTACACCTTC.

The chain joins TRBV7-2 to TRBJ2-7, with 9 bases lining up with TRBD2. CDR1 is SGHTA and CDR2 is FQGNSA in the germline V gene. The CDR3 runs to 13 residues. J gave up 6 bases and V 3 bases, and 3 bases lay outside the gene matches. The CDR3: CASSFGTSREQYF. CDR3 DNA: TGTGCCAGCAGCTTCGGGACTAGCCGCGAGCAGTACTTC.

This chain connects TRBV28 to TRBJ2-4; 9 nucleotides line up with TRBD1. This CDR3 region has 14 residues. J lost 9 bases, V lost 7 bases, and 10 bases had no gene match. CDR1 MDHEN and CDR2 SYDVKM come from the germline V gene. In nucleotides, the CDR3 is TGTGCCAGCACCCTCCGACAGGGGGGGACCATTCAGTACTTC. Its protein product is CASTLRQGGTIQYF.

The V gene is TRBV19, the J gene TRBJ2-7, with D possibly matching TRBD1 (6 bases). The V gene's germline CDR1 is LNHDA and CDR2 SQIVND (reference sequence). This CDR3 contains 13 residues. With 5 bases removed from V and 1 base from J, the gap between germline ends came to 9 bases. In DNA, the CDR3 is TGTGCCAGTAGTCTTACAGGGTCCTACGAGCAGTACTTC. It specifies CASSLTGSYEQYF. Full variable domain (remainder filled in from reference TRBV19 and TRBJ2-7): DGGITQSPKYLFRKEGQNVTLSCEQNLNHDAMYWYRQDPGQGLRLIYYSQIVNDFQKGDIAEGYSVSREKKESFPLTVTSAQKNPTAFYLCASSLTGSYEQYFGPGTRLTVT.

This sequence joins TRBV6-5 and TRBJ1-6, with 11 bases matching TRBD1. Germline V gene sequence: CDR1 MNHEY, CDR2 SVGAGI. This CDR3 has 15 amino acids. The ends lost 7 bases at V and 10 bases at J; junction bases unmatched: 9. CDR3 DNA: TGTGCCAGCAACCTCGGACAGGGGGCCAGGTCACCCCTCCACTTT. Translated, it gives CASNLGQGARSPLHF.

This chain links TRBV28 with TRBJ2-5; 7 positions match TRBD2. Trimming cost V 2 bases and J 2 bases; bases outside gene matches: 5. The CDR3 is made up of 15 amino acids. In germline, CDR1 is MDHEN, CDR2 SYDVKM. CDR3 protein: CASSLRPSGQETQYF. In DNA form, the CDR3 reads TGTGCCAGCAGTTTACGGCCTAGCGGACAAGAGACCCAGTACTTC.

The chain has TRBV27 and TRBJ2-6; weak D call: TRBD1 (6 bases). The CDR3 is 15 amino acids. Germline V gene data show CDR1 as MNHEY and CDR2 as SMNVEV (reference sequence). Trimming left V 1 base short and J 6 bases short, with 10 bases between. CDR3 amino acids: CASSLLTGKANVLTF. DNA of the CDR3: TGTGCCAGCAGTTTATTAACAGGGAAGGCCAACGTCCTGACTTTC.

J is TRBJ1-5 and V is TRBV6-6; D call uncertain. Per germline, CDR1 MNHNY and CDR2 SVGAGI (reference sequence). V lost 7 bases, J lost 1 base, and 11 bases lay in between. The CDR3 is 14 amino acids. CDR3 DNA sequence: TGTGCCAGCACCACGTCGGGGAGCAATCAGCCCCAGCATTTT. It specifies CASTTSGSNQPQHF.